The 22 T cell receptor beta chains reported below all come from one sample, sequenced in a study of tumor-infiltrating lymphocytes in primary liver carcinoma (dated by TCRdb to between 2016 and 2019). Total RNA and DNA were co-extracted from approximately 20-30 mg of bulk tissue with the AllPrep DNA/RNA mini kit, without cell sorting. Sequencing relied on an Illumina HiSeq 2500. A constant-region primer and ProtoScript II reverse transcriptase were used to reverse-transcribe TCRbeta-specific cDNA from around 530 ng total RNA. The TCRbeta libraries were prepared through three rounds of nested multiplex PCR following a slightly modified ARM-PCR procedure. Multiplex TRBV1-TRBV30 forward primers and a Cbeta reverse primer were used in the first two PCR rounds, each of which was run for approximately 10 cycles. Clones were called with MiXCR by TCRdb after fastp trimmed the public reads at Q25, and only in-frame beta chains were retained. Rows merge per CDR3 protein into single entries with the most common DNA and genes. The sample profile shows 35,000 to 45,000 distinct CDR3 sequences; more than 60% of them were found once. The ten largest clones take up 35% to 45% of the sample.

The source material was tumor-adjacent normal liver tissue. Receptors originate from a woman aged 25 to 39 with primary liver carcinoma and hepatitis B virus infection.

This clonotype was picked up one time. The junction departs from the called germline gene at one end, perhaps through a read error. This sequence joins TRBV6-6 and TRBJ2-7; perhaps TRBD1 as D (6 bases). CDR1 is MNHNY, CDR2 SVGAGI, per germline (reference sequence). This CDR3 region has 16 residues. The CDR3 protein is CANSSTGTAVNYDQYF. The CDR3 coding sequence is TGTGCCAACAGTAGCACAGGGACCGCGGTCAACTACGATCAGTACTTC.

The rearrangement joins TRBV5-6 to TRBJ2-3; maybe TRBD2 (5 bases). Germline V gene data show CDR1 as SGHDT and CDR2 as YYEEEE. Trimming shortened V by 0 bases and J by 14 bases, and 28 bases separated the two germline ends. The CDR3 has 17 residues. The CDR3 here is CASSLVVRTSSTDTLYF. The DNA of the CDR3 is TGTGCCAGCAGCTTGGTTGTGCGGACCTCTAGCACAGATACACTGTATTTT.

This clonotype came up many times. One base away lies a much larger clone, so this may be a sequencing read error. The V and J genes are TRBV4-2 and TRBJ2-1; 12 bases are shared with TRBD2. CDR3 size: 19 residues. Germline loops: CDR1 LGHNA, CDR2 YNFKEQ. CDR3 sequence (DNA): TGTGCCAGCAGCCAAGATCGGTCTAGGACTAGCGGGATATACAATGAGCAGCTCTTC. It specifies CASSQDRSRTSGIYNEQLF.

This chain links TRBV11-2 with TRBJ2-1, with 9 bases matching TRBD1. The CDR3 extends over 15 amino acids. Germline CDR1 and CDR2: SGHAT and FQNNGV. J gave up 8 bases and V 5 bases, and 10 bases lay outside the gene matches. The CDR3 region is CASSVRDRATDEQFF. The CDR3 DNA follows: TGTGCCAGCAGCGTCCGGGACAGGGCCACCGATGAGCAGTTCTTC. The whole variable domain, filled in from reference TRBV11-2 and TRBJ2-1, reads EAGVAQSPRYKIIEKRQSVAFWCNPISGHATLYWYQQILGQGPKLLIQFQNNGVVDDSQLPKDRFSAERLKGVDSTLKIQPAKLEDSAVYLCASSVRDRATDEQFFGPGTRLTVL.

About this clonotype: As the CDR3 is not closed by the conserved phenylalanine or tryptophan, this likely results from a read error. V usage is TRBV11-3 and J usage is TRBJ2-7; 8 nucleotides line up with TRBD1. This CDR3 comprises 16 residues. The V gene's germline CDR1 is SGHNT and CDR2 YENEEA. The CDR3 sequence: CTSNRGIGTVVYEQYL. In DNA form, the CDR3 reads TGTACCAGCAACAGGGGGATAGGGACAGTCGTGTACGAGCAGTACTTG.

For this clonotype: Germline and junction disagree at one end, which may indicate a read error. The chain employs TRBV5-6 and TRBJ2-6, with a possible D match to TRBD1 (6 bases). Germline CDR1 and CDR2: SGHDT and YYEEEE. This CDR3 has 17 amino acids. DNA for the CDR3: TGTGCCAGTAACCAGGACAGCAGCTTCTCTGGGGCCAACGTCCTGACCTTC. This codes for CASNQDSSFSGANVLTF.

This clonotype has more than one count but fewer than ten. A much larger clone is a single base away; this may be a read error. The rearrangement joins TRBV24-1 to TRBJ2-5; D might be TRBD1 (7 bases). V lost 7 bases, J lost 9 bases, and 17 bases lay in between. CDR1 is KGHDR and CDR2 is SFDVKD in the germline V gene. The CDR3 loop spans 13 amino acids. CDR3 nucleotide sequence: TGTGCCACCAGCGGGACAGCCGGGGAGGCCCAGTACTTC. This gives the protein CATSGTAGEAQYF.

Remarks on this clonotype: An end of the junction differs from the germline gene, which may be a read error. The rearrangement links TRBV28 to TRBJ2-7, with unresolved D. CDR3 length equals 14 residues. CDR1 and CDR2 (germline): MDHEN, SYDVKM. CDR3 nucleotides: TGTGCCAGCTGTTTACGCGCAAGTTCCTACGAGCAGTACTTC. It yields the protein CASCLRASSYEQYF.

The CDR3 sequence: CASSLVLAGGLEQYF. CDR3 bases: TGTGCCAGCAGCTTAGTTCTAGCGGGAGGGCTGGAGCAGTACTTC. This chain joins TRBV7-2 and TRBJ2-7, with TRBD2 matching over 12 bases. Germline V CDR1 and CDR2: SGHTA, FQGNSA. The CDR3 length is 15 residues. Germline trimming cut 1 base from V and 7 bases from J; bases unmatched to any gene: 5.

Comment on this clonotype: This may be a read error: a much more frequent sequence differs by one nucleotide. The V call is TRBV5-1, the J call TRBJ2-7; tentative D call: TRBD1 (6 bases). This CDR3 contains 17 residues. The germline gives CDR1 SGHRS, CDR2 YFSETQ. Trimming stripped 6 bases from V and 3 bases from J, with 25 bases between. The CDR3 region has the DNA TGCGCCAGCACTGGGGGCTTGACAGGATCCAGCTTCTACGAGCAGTACTTC. This sequence encodes CASTGGLTGSSFYEQYF.

A remark on this clonotype: A read error may be the cause here, since a much bigger clone is one base away. The J gene is TRBJ2-5, the V gene TRBV5-1; TRBD2 aligns across 9 bases. Germline V gene sequence: CDR1 SGHRS, CDR2 YFSETQ. The CDR3 length is 15 residues. The CDR3 protein is CAGSGGTSFQETQYF. Written as DNA, the CDR3 is TGCGCCGGCAGCGGGGGGACTAGCTTTCAAGAGACCCAGTACTTC.

Note on this clonotype: A much larger clone lies one base from this, so it may be a read error. CDR3 sequence: CASLLKPEAEELFF. Here the CDR3 DNA reads TGTGCCAGCCTATTAAAGCCGGAGGCCGAGGAGCTGTTTTTT. This chain joins TRBV6-4 and TRBJ2-2; possibly TRBD2 for D (5 bases). This CDR3 has 14 amino acids. Germline CDR1 and CDR2: MRHNA and SNTAGT. V lost 8 bases, J lost 10 bases, and 20 bases lay in between.

Notes on this clonotype: One end of the junction does not line up with germline, which may come from a read error. This chain links TRBV6-5 with TRBJ2-2, with a weak D call TRBD2 (6 bases). Germline CDR1 reads MNHEY; CDR2 reads SVGAGI. This CDR3 contains 15 residues. The CDR3 coding sequence is TGTGCCAGCTGTCTCATGGGACTGAACACTGGGGAGCTGTTTTTT. Encoded protein: CASCLMGLNTGELFF.

As to this clonotype: The junction shows a germline mismatch at one end, possibly a read error. This sequence joins TRBV4-3 and TRBJ2-3, with 9 nucleotides matching TRBD2. The length of the CDR3 is 17 residues. Germline V lookup: CDR1 LGHNA, CDR2 YSLEER. This chain's CDR3 is CASSQGNGGTSTDTQYF. For the CDR3, the DNA is TGCGCCAGCAGCCAAGGTAATGGAGGGACTAGCACGGATACACAGTATTTT.

This clonotype has at least ten counts. The J gene is TRBJ2-6, the V gene TRBV5-5; D is perhaps TRBD2 (5 bases). This CDR3 has 14 residues. V gave up 5 bases and J gave up 9 bases, with 15 bases separating them. Per the germline V gene, CDR1 is SGHKS and CDR2 is YYEKEE (reference sequence). The CDR3 DNA is TGTGCCAGCAGGGTCCATGCGGAGGACAACGTCCTGACTTTC. It is translated as CASRVHAEDNVLTF.

On this clonotype itself: One end of the junction does not line up with germline, which may come from a read error. The V gene is TRBV4-1, the J gene TRBJ1-1; D is uncertain. CDR1 and CDR2 from the germline V gene are MGHRA and YSYEKL. This CDR3 has 13 amino acids. The CDR3 sequence: CAGSHPLNTEAFF. The CDR3 coding sequence is TGCGCCGGCAGCCACCCTCTGAACACTGAAGCTTTCTTT.

V usage is TRBV7-8 and J usage is TRBJ1-5, with D possibly being TRBD1 (6 bases). Germline V CDR1 and CDR2: SGHVS, FQNEAQ. This CDR3 comprises 16 residues. The V end was cut by 1 base, the J end by 12 bases, with 22 bases between. CDR3 loop: CASSLGGQLINRRQHF. DNA of the CDR3: TGTGCCAGCAGCTTAGGGGGACAACTTATCAATCGGCGCCAGCATTTT.

Concerning this clonotype itself: One end of the junction varies from germline; a read error may be responsible. The chain couples TRBV6-2 or TRBV6-3 to TRBJ2-2; D gene ambiguous. CDR3 size: 14 residues. The germline gives CDR1 MNHEY, CDR2 SVGEGT. CDR3 sequence reads: CAGSNDWNTGELFF. CDR3 nucleotide sequence: TGTGCCGGCAGTAACGACTGGAACACTGGGGAGCTGTTTTTT.

As for this clonotype: One junction end disagrees with the germline gene, perhaps due to a read error. V is TRBV5-5 and J is TRBJ2-1, with D possibly being TRBD1 (5 bases). Germline V gene data show CDR1 as SGHKS and CDR2 as YYEKEE (reference sequence). The CDR3 is 17 residues long. The CDR3 spells CASSRGDRESSHNGQFF. Here the CDR3 DNA reads TGTGCCAGCAGCAGGGGCGATAGGGAATCCTCCCACAATGGGCAGTTCTTC.

This clonotype was detected ten times or more. The V gene is TRBV12-3 or TRBV12-4, the J gene TRBJ2-1; a weak D match, TRBD2 (7 bases). This CDR3 contains 12 residues. Trimming stripped 6 bases from V and 10 bases from J, with 13 bases between. The CDR3 region has the DNA TGTGCCAGCAGCATCGGGGGGCTCGAGCAGTTCTTC. Its protein product is CASSIGGLEQFF.

Concerning this clonotype: This may come from a read error, since a much larger clone is one base off. This rearrangement joins TRBV24-1 to TRBJ2-1, with 7 positions matching TRBD2. The CDR3 runs 14 residues. CDR1 and CDR2 (germline): KGHDR, SFDVKD. The CDR3 here is CVTSGLDSYNEQFF. In DNA form, the CDR3 reads TGTGTCACCAGCGGACTAGACTCCTACAATGAGCAGTTCTTC.

This clonotype was observed a handful of times. A much larger clone differs by one base, so this may be a read error. CDR3: CASSIWVDADTGELFF. DNA of the CDR3: TGTGCCAGCAGCATTTGGGTGGATGCGGACACCGGGGAGCTGTTTTTT. The rearrangement joins TRBV5-6 to TRBJ2-2; D gene unclear. CDR3 size: 16 residues. V was cut by 4 bases and J by 3 bases, with 16 bases left in between. CDR1 is SGHDT and CDR2 is YYEEEE in the germline V gene.